This T cell receptor beta chain was observed in a study of post-analysis software for immune sequencing data. Study outcomes and limitations: Four or five TRBV segments, including TRBV5-6, TRBV5-1 and TRBV20-1, were more frequent in patients than controls.

From germline, CDR1 is SEHNR and CDR2 FQNEAQ (reference sequence). This CDR3 has 19 residues. Germline trimming cut 4 bases from V and 1 base from J; bases unmatched to any gene: 14. With regard to this clonotype: The antigen is not known.

Carried by the TCR beta cDNA libraries were unique molecular identifiers. TCRdb processed the PCR reads anew with MiXCR; each CDR3 protein has one entry. The sample includes about 770,000 distinct CDR3 sequences, more than 45% of them seen just once. The sequence derives from a girl aged 10-17 years with multiple sclerosis. Sequenced material: blood. The J gene is TRBJ2-4, the V gene TRBV7-9; the match to TRBD1 covers 9 bases. In DNA form, the CDR3 reads TGTGCCAGCAGCTATGCCGGGACAGGGCCCCCATCGGCCAAAAACATTCAGTACTTC. Its protein is CASSYAGTGPPSAKNIQYF.